This paragraph reports one T cell receptor (beta chain). The CDR3 spans 15 residues. V lost 4 bases to trimming and J lost 6 bases; unmatched junction nucleotides: 7. Looked up from germline, CDR1 is LGHNA and CDR2 is YSLEER. The data are from a study of blood T cell repertoires in COVID-19. Under the authors' procedure: Amplification of reference gene primers provided the estimated nucleated cell counts. Generated by immunoSEQ multiplex PCR, the TCRdb table keeps only in-frame clones and is missing some. From that table come the V and J calls and clone size; the DNA was used to work out D and trimming. The table shows 230,000 or so clones, with approximately 82% occurring only once.

The TCR was taken from a middle-aged man who had recovered from COVID-19. The chain couples TRBV4-3 to TRBJ2-2, with 8 bases aligning to TRBD2. The sample comprised peripheral blood. This CDR3 is CASSLSGGLPGELFF. The CDR3 bases are TGCGCCAGCAGCCTTTCGGGGGGGCTTCCCGGGGAGCTGTTTTTT.